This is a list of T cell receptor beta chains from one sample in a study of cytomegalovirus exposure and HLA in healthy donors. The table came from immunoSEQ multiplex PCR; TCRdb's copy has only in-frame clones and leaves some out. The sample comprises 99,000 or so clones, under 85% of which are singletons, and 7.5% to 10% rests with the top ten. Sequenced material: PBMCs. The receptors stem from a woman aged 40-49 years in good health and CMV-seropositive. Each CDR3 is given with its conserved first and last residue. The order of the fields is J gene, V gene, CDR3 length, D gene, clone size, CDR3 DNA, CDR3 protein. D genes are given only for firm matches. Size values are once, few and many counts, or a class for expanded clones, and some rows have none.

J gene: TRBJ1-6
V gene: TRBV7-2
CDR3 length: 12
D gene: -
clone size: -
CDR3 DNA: TGTGCCAGCAGCTTAGACGGTGGTCCCCTCCACTTT
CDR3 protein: CASSLDGGPLHF

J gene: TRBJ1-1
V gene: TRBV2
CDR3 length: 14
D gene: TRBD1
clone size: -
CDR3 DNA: TGTGCCAGCAGGACGGGACAGGCAAACACTGAAGCTTTCTTT
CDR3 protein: CASRTGQANTEAFF

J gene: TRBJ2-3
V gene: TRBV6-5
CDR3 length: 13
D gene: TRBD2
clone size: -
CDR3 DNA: TGTGCCAGCAGTCGGGAGGGGTCAGATACGCAGTATTTT
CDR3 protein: CASSREGSDTQYF

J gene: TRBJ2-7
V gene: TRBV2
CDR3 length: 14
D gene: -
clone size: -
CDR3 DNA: TGTGCCAGCAGTGAATCGGAATCTAGATACGAGCAGTACTTC
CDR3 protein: CASSESESRYEQYF

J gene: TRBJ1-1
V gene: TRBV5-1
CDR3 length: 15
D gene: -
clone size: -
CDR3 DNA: TGCGCCAGCAGCGCGGGTGCTCAAAAAGGCACTGAAGCTTTCTTT
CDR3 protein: CASSAGAQKGTEAFF

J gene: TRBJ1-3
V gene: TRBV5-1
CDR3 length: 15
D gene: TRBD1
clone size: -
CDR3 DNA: TGCGCCAGCAGCCAGGACAGGCTCTCTGGAAACACCATATATTTT
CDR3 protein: CASSQDRLSGNTIYF

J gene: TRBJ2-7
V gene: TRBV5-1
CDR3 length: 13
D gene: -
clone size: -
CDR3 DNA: TGCGCCAGCAGCTTGGATAGCCCCAACGAGCAGTACTTC
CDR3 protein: CASSLDSPNEQYF

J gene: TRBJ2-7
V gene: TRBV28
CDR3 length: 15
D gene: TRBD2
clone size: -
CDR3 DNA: TGTGCCAGCAATTGGGCACGGGGGGTCGCCTACGAGCAGTACTTC
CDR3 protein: CASNWARGVAYEQYF

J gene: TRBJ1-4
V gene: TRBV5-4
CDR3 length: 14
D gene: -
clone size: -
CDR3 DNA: TGTGCCAGCAGCTTAAAGGGACAAGGCGAAAAACTGTTTTTT
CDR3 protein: CASSLKGQGEKLFF

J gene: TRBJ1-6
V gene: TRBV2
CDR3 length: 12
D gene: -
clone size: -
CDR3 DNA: TGTGCCAGCAGGAGGGTAAATTCACCCCTCCACTTT
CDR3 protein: CASRRVNSPLHF

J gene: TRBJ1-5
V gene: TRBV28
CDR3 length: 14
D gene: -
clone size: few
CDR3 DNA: TGTGCCAGCCGTCCAGGGTACGAGGCTCAGCCCCAGCATTTT
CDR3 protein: CASRPGYEAQPQHF

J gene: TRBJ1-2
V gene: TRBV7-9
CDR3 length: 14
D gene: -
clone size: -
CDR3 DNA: TGTGCCAGCAGCTTAGTGGTACAGGACTATGGCTACACCTTC
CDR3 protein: CASSLVVQDYGYTF

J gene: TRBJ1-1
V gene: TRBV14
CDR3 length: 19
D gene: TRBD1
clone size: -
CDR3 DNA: TGTGCCAGCAGCCAATCGAGAGGACAGGGGAGTTTGGCGGACACTGAAGCTTTCTTT
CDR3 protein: CASSQSRGQGSLADTEAFF

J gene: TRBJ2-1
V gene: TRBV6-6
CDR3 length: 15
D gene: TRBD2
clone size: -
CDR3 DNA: TGTGCCAGCAGACTAGCGGGAGGAGGTTTAAGAGAGCAGTTCTTC
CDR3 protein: CASRLAGGGLREQFF

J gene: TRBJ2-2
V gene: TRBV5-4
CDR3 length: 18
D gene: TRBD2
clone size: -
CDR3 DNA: TGTGCCAGCAGCTCTGGACTAGCGGGAGCGGGTCGGGCCGGGGAGCTGTTTTTT
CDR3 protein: CASSSGLAGAGRAGELFF

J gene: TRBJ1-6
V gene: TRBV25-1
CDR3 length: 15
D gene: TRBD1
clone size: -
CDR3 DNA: TGTGCCAGCAGTGAAAGGACAGGGAATAATTCACCCCTCCACTTT
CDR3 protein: CASSERTGNNSPLHF

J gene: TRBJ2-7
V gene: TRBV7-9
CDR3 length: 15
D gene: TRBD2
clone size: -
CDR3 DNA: TGTGCCAGCAGCTTTACGCGGGGGGGCGTCAACGAGCAGTACTTC
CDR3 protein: CASSFTRGGVNEQYF

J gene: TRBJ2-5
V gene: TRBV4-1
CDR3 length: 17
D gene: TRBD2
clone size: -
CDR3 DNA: TGCGCCAGCAGCCAAGATAGGACTAGCGGGGGGAAAGAGACCCGGTACTTC
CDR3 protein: CASSQDRTSGGKETRYF

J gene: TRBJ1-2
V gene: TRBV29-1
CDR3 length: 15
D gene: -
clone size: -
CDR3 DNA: TGCAGCGTCTACCGTGACAGGCCGGTTAACTATGGCTACACCTTC
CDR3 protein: CSVYRDRPVNYGYTF

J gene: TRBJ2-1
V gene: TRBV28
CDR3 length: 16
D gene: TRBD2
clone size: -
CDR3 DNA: TGTGCCAGCAGTTTATACCCCGGGGGGGGAAGGAATGAGCAGTTCTTC
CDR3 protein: CASSLYPGGGRNEQFF

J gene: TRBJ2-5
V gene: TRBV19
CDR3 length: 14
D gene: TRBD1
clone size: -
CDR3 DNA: TGTGCCAGTCGTTCACAGGGGCGAGTGGAGACCCAGTACTTC
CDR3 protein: CASRSQGRVETQYF

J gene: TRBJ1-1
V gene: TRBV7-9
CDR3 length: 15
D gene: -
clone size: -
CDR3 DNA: TGTTCCAGCAGCTCATTCGGACAGATGAACACTGAAGCTTTCTTT
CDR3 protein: CSSSSFGQMNTEAFF

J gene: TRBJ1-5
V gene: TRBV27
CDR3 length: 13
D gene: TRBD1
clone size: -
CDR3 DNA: TGTGCCAGCAGTAATACAGGGGCACGGCCCCAGCATTTT
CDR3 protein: CASSNTGARPQHF

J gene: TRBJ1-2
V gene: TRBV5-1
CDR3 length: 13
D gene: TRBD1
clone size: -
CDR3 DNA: TGCGCCAGCACAGGGGGAGCTAACTATGGCTACACCTTC
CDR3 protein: CASTGGANYGYTF

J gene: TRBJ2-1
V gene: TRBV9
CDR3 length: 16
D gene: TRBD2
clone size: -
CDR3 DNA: TGTGCCAGCAGCGTAATTTCTAGCGGGGATTACAATGAGCAGTTCTTC
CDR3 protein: CASSVISSGDYNEQFF

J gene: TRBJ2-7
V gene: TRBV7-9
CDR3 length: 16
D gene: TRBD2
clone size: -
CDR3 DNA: TGTGCCAGCAGCTTTGTGATCGGGGCGGGAGAGGACGAGCAGTACTTC
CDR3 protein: CASSFVIGAGEDEQYF

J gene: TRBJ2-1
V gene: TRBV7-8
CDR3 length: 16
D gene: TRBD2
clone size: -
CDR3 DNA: TGTGCCAGCAGCTTATATGAGCGGGGGGACTACAATGAGCAGTTCTTC
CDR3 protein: CASSLYERGDYNEQFF

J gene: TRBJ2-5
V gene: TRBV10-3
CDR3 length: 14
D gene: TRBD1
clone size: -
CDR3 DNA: TGTGCCATCAGTGAGACAGGGGGCAGAGAGACCCAGTACTTC
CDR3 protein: CAISETGGRETQYF

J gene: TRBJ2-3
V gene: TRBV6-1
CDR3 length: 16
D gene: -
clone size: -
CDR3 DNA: TGTGCCAGCAGTGAAGCGCCTCAGGGATTCACAGATACGCAGTATTTT
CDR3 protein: CASSEAPQGFTDTQYF

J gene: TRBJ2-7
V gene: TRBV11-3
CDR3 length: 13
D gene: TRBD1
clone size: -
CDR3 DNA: TGTGCCAGCAGCTTCGGACAGGGAACCGAGCAGTACTTC
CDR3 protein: CASSFGQGTEQYF